This T cell receptor beta chain stems from a study of identifying expanded T cells in peripheral blood. Study results and limitations: Across healthy donors, higher total template counts meant significantly greater approximately two-week count variance. Over about two and four weeks, about 15 and 19 clones changed, versus 1.2 between replicates.

Healthy donors had no documented immune events, such as infections, while sampled. As to this clone: Its antigen is unknown.

The CDR3 consists of 15 residues. From germline, CDR1 is SGDLS and CDR2 YYNGEE. Trimming cost V 0 bases and J 4 bases, with 8 bases left between them. The table came from immunoSEQ multiplex PCR; TCRdb's copy has only in-frame clones and leaves some out. The sample has approximately 110,000 clones; around 89% are singletons. This TCR was recovered from a person aged 18 to 75 in good health. The genes are TRBV9 and TRBJ2-6; D remains ambiguous. The source material was blood. As DNA, the CDR3 is TGTGCCAGCAGCGTAGCCCGTCCAGGGGCCAACGTCCTGACTTTC. Amino acid sequence: CASSVARPGANVLTF.